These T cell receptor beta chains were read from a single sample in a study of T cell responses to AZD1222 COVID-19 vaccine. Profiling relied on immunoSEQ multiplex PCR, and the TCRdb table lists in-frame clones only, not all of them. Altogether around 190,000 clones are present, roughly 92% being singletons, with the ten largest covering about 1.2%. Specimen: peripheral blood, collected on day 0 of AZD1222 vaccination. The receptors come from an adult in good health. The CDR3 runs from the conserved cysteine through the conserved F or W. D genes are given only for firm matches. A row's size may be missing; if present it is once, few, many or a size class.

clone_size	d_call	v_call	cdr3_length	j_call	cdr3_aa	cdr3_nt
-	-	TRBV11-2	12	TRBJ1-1	CASSLVGAEAFF	TGTGCCAGCAGCTTAGTGGGGGCCGAAGCTTTCTTT
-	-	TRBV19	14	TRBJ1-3	CASYTSGGRNTIYF	TGTGCCAGTTACACCTCAGGAGGAAGAAACACCATATATTTT
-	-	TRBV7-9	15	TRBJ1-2	CASSLGFQKIDVYTF	TGTGCCAGCAGCTTAGGGTTTCAGAAAATCGATGTCTACACCTTC
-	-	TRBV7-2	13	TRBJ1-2	CASSLAENYGYTF	TGTGCCAGCAGCTTAGCAGAGAACTATGGCTACACCTTC
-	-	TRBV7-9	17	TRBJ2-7	CASTPTPTGPSSYEQYF	TGTGCCAGCACCCCGACCCCAACGGGGCCCAGCTCCTACGAGCAGTACTTC
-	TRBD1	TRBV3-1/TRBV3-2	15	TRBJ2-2	CARSTRQGAAGELFF	TGTGCCCGCAGCACGCGACAGGGGGCGGCCGGGGAGCTGTTTTTT
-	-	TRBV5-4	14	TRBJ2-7	CASSWGGSRNEQYF	TGTGCCAGCAGCTGGGGGGGCTCAAGGAACGAGCAGTACTTC
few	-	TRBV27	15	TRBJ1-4	CASSLRGGSGEKLFF	TGTGCCAGCAGTTTAAGGGGTGGTTCGGGGGAAAAACTGTTTTTT
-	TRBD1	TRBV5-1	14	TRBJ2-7	CASRLTGGIDEQYF	TGCGCCAGCAGGCTCACAGGGGGAATAGACGAGCAGTACTTC
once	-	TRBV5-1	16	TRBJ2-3	CASSYSVRISTDTQYF	TGCGCCAGCAGTTATAGCGTGCGGATAAGCACAGATACGCAGTATTTT
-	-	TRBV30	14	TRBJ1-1	CAWSVQEGNTEAFF	TGTGCCTGGAGTGTACAGGAGGGGAACACTGAAGCTTTCTTT
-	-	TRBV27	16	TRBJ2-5	CASIPGWGAHEETQYF	TGTGCCAGCATCCCTGGGTGGGGGGCGCACGAAGAGACCCAGTACTTC
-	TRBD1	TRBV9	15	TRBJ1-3	CASSGTGWYGNTIYF	TGTGCCAGCAGCGGGACAGGGTGGTATGGAAACACCATATATTTT
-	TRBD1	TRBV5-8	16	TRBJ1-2	CASSHRTGEETYGYTF	TGTGCCAGCAGCCACAGGACAGGGGAGGAAACGTATGGCTACACCTTC
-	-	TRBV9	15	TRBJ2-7	CASSVATGTAYEQYF	TGTGCCAGCAGCGTAGCTACAGGCACGGCCTACGAGCAGTACTTC
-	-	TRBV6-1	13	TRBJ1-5	CASSDGGNQPQHF	TGTGCCAGCAGTGATGGGGGCAATCAGCCCCAGCATTTT
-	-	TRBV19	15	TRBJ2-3	CASSMVRGRGDTQYF	TGTGCCAGTAGTATGGTCAGGGGAAGGGGAGATACGCAGTATTTT
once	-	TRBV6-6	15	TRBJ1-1	CASSYSTGKNTEAFF	TGTGCCAGCAGTTATTCGACCGGGAAGAACACTGAAGCTTTCTTT
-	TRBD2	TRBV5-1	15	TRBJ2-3	CASTGGLTITDTQYF	TGCGCCAGCACGGGAGGGCTAACTATCACAGATACGCAGTATTTT
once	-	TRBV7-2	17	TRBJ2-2	CASSSPRDGANTGELFF	TGTGCCAGCAGCTCCCCTAGGGACGGAGCGAACACCGGGGAGCTGTTTTTT
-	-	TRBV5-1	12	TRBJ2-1	CASSLVGDEQFF	TGCGCCAGCAGCTTGGTAGGGGACGAGCAGTTCTTC
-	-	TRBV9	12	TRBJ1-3	CASSPQGNTIYF	TGTGCCAGCAGCCCTCAGGGAAACACCATATATTTT
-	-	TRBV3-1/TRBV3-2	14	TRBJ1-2	CASSQRGSPYGYTF	TGTGCCAGCAGCCAAAGGGGGTCCCCGTATGGCTACACCTTC
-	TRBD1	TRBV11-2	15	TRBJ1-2	CASSLTTYRGDGYTF	TGTGCCAGCAGCTTAACCACCTACAGGGGGGACGGCTACACCTTC
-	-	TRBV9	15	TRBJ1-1	CASSRLGTVNTEAFF	TGTGCCAGCAGCCGCCTTGGGACCGTGAACACTGAAGCTTTCTTT
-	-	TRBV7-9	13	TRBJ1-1	CASRPGVVAEAFF	TGTGCCAGCAGACCAGGGGTTGTGGCTGAAGCTTTCTTT
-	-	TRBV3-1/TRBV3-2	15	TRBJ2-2	CASTLSDGGPGELFF	TGTGCCAGCACCTTAAGCGATGGGGGCCCCGGGGAGCTGTTTTTT
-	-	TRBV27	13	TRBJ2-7	CASSSGRIYEQYF	TGTGCCAGCAGTTCCGGGCGGATCTACGAGCAGTACTTC
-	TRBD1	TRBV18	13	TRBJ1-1	CASSLQGEGEAFF	TGTGCCAGCTCACTACAGGGGGAGGGTGAAGCTTTCTTT
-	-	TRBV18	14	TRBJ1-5	CASSPRPGDQPQHF	TGTGCCAGCTCACCACGTCCAGGGGATCAGCCCCAGCATTTT
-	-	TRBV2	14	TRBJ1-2	CASSEFKASYGYTF	TGTGCCAGCAGTGAATTTAAGGCCTCATATGGCTACACCTTC
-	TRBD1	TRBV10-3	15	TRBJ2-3	CAIRTGDTSTDTQYF	TGTGCCATCAGGACAGGGGATACTAGCACAGATACGCAGTATTTT